The 11 T cell receptor beta chains below come from one sample, sequenced in a study of CD8+CD57+ T cells in acquired aplastic anemia. Template material for TCR beta VDJ and CDR3 profiling consisted of genomic DNA. TCRdb redid the calling of the reads with MiXCR, one entry per CDR3 protein. The data contain over 150,000 distinct CDR3 sequences, roughly 48% of them seen just once; the ten biggest clones take up over 0.95%. Sequencing was carried out using sorted CD4+, CD8+, or CD8+CD57+ T cells (not recorded which) from PBMCs. These receptors were taken from a human donor in good health.

This clonotype has ten or more counts. The chain carries TRBV20-1 and TRBJ1-5; the match to TRBD1 covers 8 bases. Germline trimming cut 3 bases from V and 5 bases from J; bases unmatched to any gene: 9. Per germline, CDR1 DFQATT and CDR2 SNEGSKA (reference sequence). This CDR3 has 15 amino acids. As DNA, the CDR3 is TGCAGTGCTAGGAAATCCCCGACAGGGGATCAGCCCCAGCATTTT. This sequence encodes CSARKSPTGDQPQHF.

To note about this clonotype: A read error is possible here, since a much larger clone lies one base away. The chain links TRBV6-5 to TRBJ1-2, with a tentative D call TRBD1 (5 bases). CDR1 is MNHEY, CDR2 SVGAGI, per germline. The CDR3 runs 14 residues. This chain's CDR3 is CASSYGPGREVYAF. The CDR3, as DNA: TGTGCCAGCAGTTACGGTCCAGGGAGGGAGGTCTACGCCTTC.

The rearrangement joins TRBV20-1 to TRBJ2-7; D is ambiguous. The V gene's germline CDR1 is DFQATT and CDR2 SNEGSKA (reference sequence). Trimming removed 6 bases from V and 3 bases from J, with 12 bases in between. This CDR3 spans 12 amino acids. The CDR3 DNA reads as TGCAGTGCAAGATTAAAGGACTACGAGCAGTACTTC. Translation: CSARLKDYEQYF.

This clonotype was seen many times. V and J are TRBV2 and TRBJ1-1; 7 bases match TRBD1. Germline-derived CDR1 and CDR2 are SNHLY and FYNNEI. J gave up 13 bases and V 6 bases, and 14 bases lay outside the gene matches. The CDR3 spans 13 residues. CDR3 sequence: CASSARDRVAGFF. For the CDR3, the DNA is TGTGCCAGCAGCGCCCGGGACAGAGTTGCTGGTTTCTTT.

V usage is TRBV6-1 and J usage is TRBJ2-7; TRBD1 might be the D (6 bases). TRBJ2-5 matches the DNA end more closely, so the J call is doubtful. Per germline, CDR1 MNHNS and CDR2 SASEGT. CDR3 length: 11 amino acids. The CDR3 sequence: CASRGAETQYF. The CDR3 region has the DNA TGTGCCAGCAGGGGGGCGGAGACCCAGTACTTC.

The chain combines TRBV25-1 with TRBJ2-1, with D unresolved. Trimming took 1 base from V and 9 from J, leaving 4 bases between them. Germline loops: CDR1 MGHDK, CDR2 SYGVNS. The CDR3 loop spans 11 amino acids. CDR3 region: CASSESSEQFF. CDR3 sequence (DNA): TGTGCCAGCAGTGAATCCAGTGAGCAGTTCTTC.

This sequence joins TRBV2 and TRBJ1-5; 7 bases are shared with TRBD1. V lost 6 bases to trimming and J lost 5 bases; unmatched junction nucleotides: 7. There are 14 residues in the CDR3. CDR1 is SNHLY, CDR2 FYNNEI, per germline. In nucleotides, the CDR3 is TGTGCCAGCAGGGGAGACAGGGTCCATCAGCCCCAGCATTTT. This encodes CASRGDRVHQPQHF.

This clonotype was counted a few times. The chain joins TRBV2 to TRBJ2-2; perhaps D is TRBD1 or TRBD2 (5 bases each). With 7 bases removed from V and 4 bases from J, the gap between germline ends came to 22 bases. Looked up from germline, CDR1 is SNHLY and CDR2 is FYNNEI. The CDR3 is 17 residues long. The CDR3 DNA follows: TGTGCCAGCACCGGAAGGGGACCCGGTATCGGCACCGGGGAGCTGTTTTTT. This gives the protein CASTGRGPGIGTGELFF. Complete variable domain (other parts from reference TRBV2 and TRBJ2-2): EPEVTQTPSHQVTQMGQEVILRCVPISNHLYFYWYRQILGQKVEFLVSFYNNEISEKSEIFDDQFSVERPDGSNFTLKIRSTKLEDSAMYFCASTGRGPGIGTGELFFGEGSRLTVL.

The sample holds many counts of this clonotype. V is TRBV7-3 and J is TRBJ1-1; D gene unclear. Germline values: CDR1 SGHTA, CDR2 FQGTGA. The CDR3 is made up of 14 amino acids. V lost 2 bases and J lost 5, with 12 bases in between. CDR3 residues: CASSLYPGGTEAFF. The CDR3 nucleotides read TGTGCCAGCAGCTTATACCCCGGTGGGACTGAAGCTTTCTTT.

At least ten counts were recorded for this clonotype. The chain uses TRBV6-1 and TRBJ1-6; 8 bases line up with TRBD1. The ends lost 6 bases at V and 10 bases at J; junction bases unmatched: 11. This CDR3 region has 15 residues. Per germline, CDR1 MNHNS and CDR2 SASEGT. In DNA, the CDR3 is TGTGCCAGCAGAAGAGCCGGGACAGGAGGATCACCCCTCCACTTT. Translation: CASRRAGTGGSPLHF.

This clonotype was found a few times. One base away lies a much larger clone, so this may be a sequencing read error. The chain joins TRBV6-1 to TRBJ1-1; the D gene is possibly TRBD1 (5 bases). The germline CDR1 and CDR2 sequences are MNHNS and SASEGT. The CDR3 is made up of 13 amino acids. The chain's CDR3 is CAGSGTMNTEAFF. The CDR3, as DNA: TGTGCCGGCAGCGGGACCATGAACACTGAAGCTTTCTTT.